This TCR beta chain derives from a study of blood T cell repertoires in COVID-19. Study background: COVID-19 samples, acute and convalescent, were from the United States, Italy and Spain. Sample material is recorded as cDNA or gDNA derived from T cells, B-cell-depleted T cells, or PBMCs.

This CDR3 spans 14 amino acids. The junction had 3 bases not matched to a gene; V was cut back by 0 bases and J by 5 bases. Germline V gene sequence: CDR1 SGDLS, CDR2 YYNGEE. Original methodology: Reference gene primer amplification yielded estimated nucleated cell counts. Repertoires were generated with immunoSEQ multiplex PCR, while TCRdb's copy carries only in-frame clones and drops some. Clonal size and the V and J genes are those of that table, whereas D and trimming came from the DNA. The data contain around 72,000 clones, over 80% of them singletons. The source is a woman aged 55-69 years with acute or convalescent COVID-19. V is TRBV9 and J is TRBJ1-1, with 8 positions matching TRBD1. The sample taken for sequencing was peripheral blood. The CDR3 coding sequence is TGTGCCAGCAGCGTAGGACAGGGGATGACTGAAGCTTTCTTT. Its translation is CASSVGQGMTEAFF. Looking up the rest from reference TRBV9 and TRBJ1-1 gives the full variable domain: DSGVTQTPKHLITATGQRVTLRCSPRSGDLSVYWYQQSLDQGLQFLIQYYNGEERAKGNILERFSAQQFPDLHSELNLSSLELGDSALYFCASSVGQGMTEAFFGQGTRLTVV.